This entry lists 24 T cell receptor beta chains sequenced from one sample in a study of blood T cell repertoires in COVID-19. Assay used: immunoSEQ multiplex PCR; TCRdb lists only in-frame clones, some missing. Among 65,000 to 70,000 clones, approximately 79% were seen once, and the ten largest hold 5.5% to 7%. The sequenced sample was peripheral blood. The receptors were sampled from a woman aged 55-69 years with acute or convalescent COVID-19.

This chain connects TRBV28 to TRBJ2-7; D possibly corresponds to TRBD2 (5 bases). With 3 bases removed from V and 6 bases from J, the gap between germline ends came to 9 bases. Germline values: CDR1 MDHEN, CDR2 SYDVKM. The CDR3 has 12 amino acids. As DNA, the CDR3 is TGTGCCAGCAGTTTGTTTGCGGGCGAGCAGTACTTC. Its protein product is CASSLFAGEQYF.

This chain uses TRBV2 with TRBJ1-2; 9 bases match TRBD1. Per germline, CDR1 SNHLY and CDR2 FYNNEI. The junction had 0 bases not matched to a gene; V was cut back by 6 bases and J by 4 bases. The CDR3 is made up of 12 amino acids. CDR3 loop: CASRDRGYGYTF. The CDR3 DNA reads TGTGCCAGCAGGGACAGGGGCTATGGCTACACCTTC.

J is TRBJ2-5 and V is TRBV5-1; D is ambiguous. Per germline, CDR1 SGHRS and CDR2 YFSETQ. CDR3 length equals 12 residues. V was pared by 4 bases and J by 5 bases, with 9 bases between. This CDR3 is CASSLVEETQYF. The DNA of the CDR3 is TGCGCCAGCAGCCTAGTTGAGGAGACCCAGTACTTC.

This chain connects TRBV4-1 to TRBJ2-3; no reliable D call. The germline V gene has CDR1 MGHRA and CDR2 YSYEKL. The CDR3 contains 13 residues. V lost 4 bases and J 0 bases, leaving 5 bases between the germline ends. DNA of the CDR3: TGCGCCAGCAGCCCCTTCAGCACAGATACGCAGTATTTT. Amino acid sequence: CASSPFSTDTQYF.

The chain carries TRBV10-1 and TRBJ2-7; D may be TRBD1 (6 bases). Looked up from germline, CDR1 is WNHNN and CDR2 is SYGVQD (reference sequence). V was trimmed by 4 bases and J by 5 bases, leaving 24 bases between them. The CDR3 is 17 residues long. As DNA, the CDR3 is TGCGCCAGCAGTGGAAGTTCCTCCCGAGACAGGCCCCACGAGCAGTACTTC. This codes for CASSGSSSRDRPHEQYF.

This clone was seen more than once but under ten times. The CDR3 sequence is CASSRPSTGIPGGYTF. The CDR3 bases are TGTGCCAGCAGCCGTCCCTCGACAGGGATACCGGGTGGCTACACCTTC. The chain employs TRBV4-2 and TRBJ1-2; the match to TRBD1 covers 7 bases. Germline loops: CDR1 LGHNA, CDR2 YNFKEQ. The CDR3 runs 16 residues. Unmatched junction bases numbered 15, after V lost 4 bases and J lost 7 bases.

The V and J genes are TRBV29-1 and TRBJ2-1, with TRBD1 as a possible D gene (6 bases). V lost 3 bases to trimming and J lost 0 bases, with 15 bases between them. The germline gives CDR1 SQVTM, CDR2 ANQGSEA. This CDR3 comprises 16 residues. The CDR3 loop reads CSVDSGRGSSYNEQFF. In nucleotides, the CDR3 is TGCAGCGTTGACAGCGGTAGGGGGAGCTCCTACAATGAGCAGTTCTTC.

The V gene is TRBV18, the J gene TRBJ1-2; a possible D gene is TRBD1 (6 bases). The CDR3 is made up of 13 amino acids. Between the trimmed V and J ends, which lost 6 bases and 6 bases, there was a span of 14 bases. Germline V lookup: CDR1 KGHSH, CDR2 LQKENI. The CDR3, as DNA: TGTGCCAGCTCCACAGTGGGGGCAAATGGCTACACCTTC. Translating it yields CASSTVGANGYTF.

The chain is built from TRBV3-1 (or the pseudogene TRBV3-2) and TRBJ2-1; D not certain. CDR3 length equals 15 residues. V lost 0 bases and J 4 bases, leaving 10 bases between the germline ends. Germline V CDR1 and CDR2: LGHDT, YNNKEL (reference sequence). The CDR3, as DNA: TGTGCCAGCAGCCAAGACCAGAACGTGTACAATGAGCAGTTCTTC. Translated: CASSQDQNVYNEQFF.

This chain joins TRBV19 and TRBJ1-4, with 9 bases that match TRBD1. From germline, CDR1 is LNHDA and CDR2 SQIVND (reference sequence). V trimming: 6 bases; J trimming: 6 bases; junction bases outside the gene matches: 2. The CDR3 is 13 amino acids. This CDR3 is CASRQGAHEKLFF. The CDR3 region has the DNA TGTGCCAGTAGACAGGGGGCTCATGAAAAACTGTTTTTT.

The chain couples TRBV18 to TRBJ1-4; no reliable D call. The CDR3 spans 14 residues. Trimming left V 3 bases short and J 1 base short, with 6 bases between. Germline V gene sequence: CDR1 KGHSH, CDR2 LQKENI. The CDR3 protein is CASSPTKTNEKLFF. CDR3 DNA sequence: TGTGCCAGCTCACCGACAAAAACTAATGAAAAACTGTTTTTT. The full variable domain, completed using reference TRBV18 and TRBJ1-4, is NAGVMQNPRHLVRRRGQEARLRCSPMKGHSHVYWYRQLPEEGLKFMVYLQKENIIDESGMPKERFSAEFPKEGPSILRIQQVVRGDSAAYFCASSPTKTNEKLFFGSGTQLSVL.

The chain has TRBV18 and TRBJ1-1; D may be TRBD1 (6 bases). Trimming took off 4 bases at V and 6 bases at J, with 15 bases between the two ends. The CDR3 is made up of 14 amino acids. Per germline, CDR1 KGHSH and CDR2 LQKENI. This CDR3 is CASSLHGGAAEAFF. The CDR3 DNA follows: TGTGCCAGCTCACTCCATGGGGGGGCAGCTGAAGCTTTCTTT.

The V call is TRBV11-2, the J call TRBJ2-5, with TRBD2 matching 9 bases. CDR1 and CDR2 (germline): SGHAT, FQNNGV. V lost 2 bases, J lost 5 bases, and 12 bases stayed unmatched. This CDR3 is 17 amino acids long. The DNA for the CDR3 is TGTGCCAGCAGCTTAAGAGCTAGCGGGGTCTTAGGTGAGACCCAGTACTTC. Translated, it gives CASSLRASGVLGETQYF. Drawing the rest from reference TRBV11-2 and TRBJ2-5, the complete variable domain is EAGVAQSPRYKIIEKRQSVAFWCNPISGHATLYWYQQILGQGPKLLIQFQNNGVVDDSQLPKDRFSAERLKGVDSTLKIQPAKLEDSAVYLCASSLRASGVLGETQYFGPGTRLLVL.

V is TRBV7-3 and J is TRBJ1-1, with D possibly TRBD1 on 6 matching bases. Germline V gene data show CDR1 as SGHTA and CDR2 as FQGTGA. The V end lost 4 bases, the J end lost 5 bases, and 11 bases lay between the germline ends. The CDR3 runs to 13 residues. The CDR3 sequence: CASSSSGETEAFF. The DNA for the CDR3 is TGTGCCAGCAGCTCCTCAGGGGAGACTGAAGCTTTCTTT.

As regards this clone: The same CDR3 arises from other DNA sequences in this sample as well. This CDR3 reads CASSFSGQPQHF. The DNA for the CDR3 is TGTGCCAGCAGCTTTTCGGGTCAGCCCCAGCATTTT. The rearrangement uses TRBV5-6 and TRBJ1-5; D is uncertain. Trimming left V 2 bases short and J 6 bases short, with 6 bases between. CDR1 is SGHDT, CDR2 YYEEEE, per germline. This CDR3 contains 12 residues. The complete variable domain, with remaining parts taken from reference TRBV5-6 and TRBJ1-5, reads DAGVTQSPTHLIKTRGQQVTLRCSPKSGHDTVSWYQQALGQGPQFIFQYYEEEERQRGNFPDRFSGHQFPNYSSELNVNALLLGDSALYLCASSFSGQPQHFGDGTRLSIL.

This sequence joins TRBV5-1 and TRBJ2-5; 13 bases align to TRBD2. The V and J ends lost 3 bases and 1 base, in that order; junction bases with no gene match: 3. This CDR3 comprises 16 residues. The germline CDR1 and CDR2 sequences are SGHRS and YFSETQ. The CDR3 bases are TGCGCCAGCAGCTACGGGACTAGCGGGGCCCAAGAGACCCAGTACTTC. This translates into CASSYGTSGAQETQYF.

V is TRBV7-9 and J is TRBJ2-7, with TRBD2 as a possible D gene (5 bases). The germline V gene encodes CDR1 SEHNR and CDR2 FQNEAQ (reference sequence). This CDR3 spans 14 amino acids. Trimming left V 0 bases short and J 0 bases short, with 6 bases between. The DNA for the CDR3 is TGTGCCAGCAGCTTAGCGCGGGCCTCCTACGAGCAGTACTTC. This encodes CASSLARASYEQYF.

This clone has a count of ten or more. The chain couples TRBV27 to TRBJ1-1; tentatively, D is TRBD1 (5 bases). V was trimmed by 6 bases and J by 0 bases, leaving 17 bases between them. The CDR3 covers 16 residues. CDR1 and CDR2 from the germline V gene are MNHEY and SMNVEV (reference sequence). CDR3 region: CASSHQGGFMNTEAFF. The CDR3, as DNA: TGTGCCAGCAGCCACCAGGGAGGCTTCATGAACACTGAAGCTTTCTTT.

This clone came up a few times. The chain joins TRBV27 to TRBJ1-5, with D unresolved. Germline V gene lookup returns CDR1 MNHEY and CDR2 SMNVEV (reference sequence). V was pared by 5 bases and J by 2 bases, with 13 bases between. The CDR3 runs to 15 residues. The CDR3 nucleotides are TGTGCCAGCAGTCCGTCGACACGAGGCAATCAGCCCCAGCATTTT. It codes for CASSPSTRGNQPQHF.

This chain links TRBV18 with TRBJ2-2, with D maybe TRBD1 (6 bases). Trimming pared 1 base from V and 3 bases from J, leaving 12 bases between. The CDR3 contains 16 residues. Germline CDR1 and CDR2: KGHSH and LQKENI. The CDR3 loop is CASSPQQGRDTGELFF. Here the CDR3 DNA reads TGTGCCAGCTCACCACAACAGGGAAGAGACACCGGGGAGCTGTTTTTT.

By sample fraction, this clone is medium-sized (0.01 to 0.1%). This chain links TRBV9 with TRBJ2-5, with 13 nucleotides matching TRBD2. The CDR3 is 16 amino acids. V was pared by 4 bases and J by 5 bases, with 8 bases of the junction left unmatched. Germline V gene lookup returns CDR1 SGDLS and CDR2 YYNGEE. In nucleotides, the CDR3 is TGTGCCAGCAGCTCCTCAATGGGACTAGCGGGGGAGACCCAGTACTTC. Translating gives CASSSSMGLAGETQYF.

The V and J genes are TRBV30 and TRBJ1-1; 8 bases line up with TRBD1. Germline assignment: CDR1 GTSNPN and CDR2 SVGIG (reference sequence). The J segment lost 0 bases and the V segment lost 6 bases, leaving 6 bases of the junction unmatched. CDR3 length equals 14 residues. CDR3 sequence reads: CACIRDRLNTEAFF. The CDR3 bases are TGTGCCTGTATCCGGGACAGGTTGAACACTGAAGCTTTCTTT.

This clone appeared a few times. The CDR3 bases are TGTGCCAGCAGTCCGGCCGACCATCACCGGGAGCCCCAGCATTTT. Residues: CASSPADHHREPQHF. The V and J genes are TRBV27 and TRBJ1-5; unclear D gene. This CDR3 has 15 residues. V lost 5 bases, J lost 8 bases, and 19 bases lay in between. Germline V lookup: CDR1 MNHEY, CDR2 SMNVEV (reference sequence).

The chain uses TRBV2 and TRBJ1-5; a weak D match, TRBD1 (5 bases). V was pared by 2 bases and J by 3 bases, with 14 bases between. Germline CDR1 and CDR2: SNHLY and FYNNEI. The CDR3 is 16 residues long. The CDR3 is CASSETGGTANQPQHF. The CDR3 nucleotides read TGTGCCAGCAGTGAAACGGGAGGGACCGCCAATCAGCCCCAGCATTTT.